The 2 T cell receptor beta chains reported below all come from one sample, sequenced in a study of blood T cells in healthy people across ages. Then a second PCR, running roughly 7 to 11 cycles, was carried out with a sample-barcoded 5' primer and a J-beta primer mix. TCRdb analysed the 5' RACE reads with MiXCR anew, one entry per CDR3 protein. The sample lists some 1.1 million distinct CDR3 sequences; under 40% were seen once. Sample: blood. All receptors derive from a man aged 18 to 30 in good health.

In DNA, the CDR3 is TGTGCCAGCAGTTTAACAGCCAGCAACTATGGCTACACCTTC. The encoded protein is CASSLTASNYGYTF. This chain joins TRBV12-3 or TRBV12-4 and TRBJ1-2; no clear D. Trimming left V 2 bases short and J 2 bases short, with 9 bases between. The CDR3 is 14 amino acids.

Details on this clonotype: A read error is possible here, since a much larger clone lies one base away. The rearrangement links TRBV4-3 to TRBJ2-7; 7 nucleotides align to TRBD2. Trimming cost V 4 bases and J 7 bases; bases outside gene matches: 16. This CDR3 is built from 16 residues. Germline V gives CDR1 LGHNA, CDR2 YSLEER. The DNA of the CDR3 is TGCGCCAGCAGCCCGAAGGACGGGAGGTCCTACAATGAGCAGTACTTC. Its protein is CASSPKDGRSYNEQYF.